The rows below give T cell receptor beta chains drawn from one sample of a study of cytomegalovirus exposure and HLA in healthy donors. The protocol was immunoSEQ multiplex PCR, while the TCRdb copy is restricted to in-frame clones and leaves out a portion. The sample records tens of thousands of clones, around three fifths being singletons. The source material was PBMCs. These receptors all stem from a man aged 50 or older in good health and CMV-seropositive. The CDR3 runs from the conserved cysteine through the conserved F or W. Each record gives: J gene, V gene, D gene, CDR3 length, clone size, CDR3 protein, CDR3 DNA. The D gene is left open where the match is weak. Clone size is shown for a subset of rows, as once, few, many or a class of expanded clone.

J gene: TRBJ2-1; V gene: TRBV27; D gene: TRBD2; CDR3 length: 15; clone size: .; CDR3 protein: CASSLVRGYGNEQFF; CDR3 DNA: TGTGCCAGCAGTTTGGTGCGGGGGTACGGGAATGAGCAGTTCTTC
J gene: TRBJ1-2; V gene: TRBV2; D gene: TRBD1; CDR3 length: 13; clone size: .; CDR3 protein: CASSGQGGYGYTF; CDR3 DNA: TGTGCCAGCAGTGGACAGGGCGGCTATGGCTACACCTTC
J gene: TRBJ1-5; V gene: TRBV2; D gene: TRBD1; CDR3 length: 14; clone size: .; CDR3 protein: CASSERQGNQPQHF; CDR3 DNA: TGTGCCAGCAGTGAAAGACAGGGAAATCAGCCCCAGCATTTT
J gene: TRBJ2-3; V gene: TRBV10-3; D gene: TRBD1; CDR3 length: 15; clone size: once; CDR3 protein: CAISEGQGGRDTQYF; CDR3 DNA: TGTGCCATCAGTGAGGGACAGGGCGGCCGAGATACGCAGTATTTT
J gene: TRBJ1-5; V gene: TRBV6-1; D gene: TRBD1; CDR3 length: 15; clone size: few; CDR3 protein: CASKGQLGSNQPQHF; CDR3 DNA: TGTGCCAGCAAGGGACAGCTGGGGAGCAATCAGCCCCAGCATTTT
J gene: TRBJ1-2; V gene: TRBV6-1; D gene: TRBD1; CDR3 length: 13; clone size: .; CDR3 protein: CASSSQGSYGYTF; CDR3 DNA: TGTGCCAGCAGTTCACAGGGGTCCTATGGCTACACCTTC
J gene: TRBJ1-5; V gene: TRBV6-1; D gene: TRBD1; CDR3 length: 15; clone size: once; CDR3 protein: CASSMDRGVNQPQHF; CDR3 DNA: TGTGCCAGCAGTATGGACAGGGGGGTCAATCAGCCCCAGCATTTT
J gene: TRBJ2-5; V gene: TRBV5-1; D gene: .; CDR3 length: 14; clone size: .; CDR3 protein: CASSSHKYQETQYF; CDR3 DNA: TGCGCCAGCAGCTCCCACAAGTACCAAGAGACCCAGTACTTC
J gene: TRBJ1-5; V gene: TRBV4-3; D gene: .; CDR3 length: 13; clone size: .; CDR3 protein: CASSQDNNQPQHF; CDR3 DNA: TGCGCCAGCAGCCAAGATAACAATCAGCCCCAGCATTTT
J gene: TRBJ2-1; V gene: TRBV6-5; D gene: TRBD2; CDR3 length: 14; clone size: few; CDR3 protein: CASIGLAGNNEQFF; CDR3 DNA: TGTGCCAGCATCGGACTAGCGGGTAACAATGAGCAGTTCTTC
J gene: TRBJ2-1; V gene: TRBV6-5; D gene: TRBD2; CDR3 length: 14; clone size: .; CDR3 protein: CASMGLAGNNEQFF; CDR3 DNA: TGTGCCAGCATGGGACTAGCGGGAAACAATGAGCAGTTCTTC
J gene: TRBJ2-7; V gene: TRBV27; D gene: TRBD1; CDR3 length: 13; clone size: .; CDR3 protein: CASSLLGQSEQYF; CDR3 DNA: TGTGCCAGCAGTTTATTGGGACAGTCCGAGCAGTACTTC
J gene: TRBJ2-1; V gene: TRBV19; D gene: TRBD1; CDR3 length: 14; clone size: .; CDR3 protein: CASSIPRQGHEQFF; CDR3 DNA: TGTGCCAGTAGTATCCCCCGACAGGGCCATGAGCAGTTCTTC
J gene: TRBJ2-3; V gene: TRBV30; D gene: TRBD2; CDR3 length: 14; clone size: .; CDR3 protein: CAWNARTRTDTQYF; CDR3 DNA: TGTGCCTGGAACGCCCGGACTAGGACAGATACGCAGTATTTT
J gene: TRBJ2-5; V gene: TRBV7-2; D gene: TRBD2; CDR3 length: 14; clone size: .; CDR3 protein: CASSFQRGGETQYF; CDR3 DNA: TGTGCCAGCAGCTTCCAGCGGGGGGGGGAGACCCAGTACTTC
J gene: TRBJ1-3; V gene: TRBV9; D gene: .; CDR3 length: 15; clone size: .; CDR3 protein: CASSVGGVSGNTIYF; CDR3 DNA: TGTGCCAGCAGCGTAGGGGGGGTCTCTGGAAACACCATATATTTT
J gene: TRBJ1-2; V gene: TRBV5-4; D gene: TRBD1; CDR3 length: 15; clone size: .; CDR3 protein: CASSAGQGGTDGYTF; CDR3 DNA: TGTGCCAGCAGCGCGGGACAGGGAGGAACTGATGGCTACACCTTC
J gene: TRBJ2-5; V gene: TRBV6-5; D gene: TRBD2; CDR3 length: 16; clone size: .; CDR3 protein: CASSYGLGGAAKTQYF; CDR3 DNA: TGTGCCAGCAGTTACGGCCTCGGGGGGGCCGCGAAGACCCAGTACTTC
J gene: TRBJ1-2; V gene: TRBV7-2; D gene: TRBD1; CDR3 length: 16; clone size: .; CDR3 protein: CASSLSPPQGGYGYTF; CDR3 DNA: TGTGCCAGCAGCTTAAGCCCCCCACAGGGGGGCTATGGCTACACCTTC
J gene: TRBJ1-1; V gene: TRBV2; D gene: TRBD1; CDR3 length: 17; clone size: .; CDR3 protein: CASLKRQGREDTAYAFF; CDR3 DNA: TGTGCCAGCCTTAAGCGACAGGGAAGGGAGGACACTGCGTACGCTTTCTTT
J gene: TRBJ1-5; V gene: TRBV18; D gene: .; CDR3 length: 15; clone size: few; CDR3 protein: CASSPHSGVGQPQHF; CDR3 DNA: TGTGCCAGCTCACCACATTCGGGGGTCGGTCAGCCCCAGCATTTT
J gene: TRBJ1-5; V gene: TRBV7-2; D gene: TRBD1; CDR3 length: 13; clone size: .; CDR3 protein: CASSFTGAQPQHF; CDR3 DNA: TGTGCCAGCAGCTTTACAGGGGCCCAGCCCCAGCATTTT
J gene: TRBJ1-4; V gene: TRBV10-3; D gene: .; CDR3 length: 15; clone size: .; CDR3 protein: CAISEGRGPNEKLFF; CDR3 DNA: TGTGCCATCAGTGAGGGAAGGGGCCCTAATGAAAAACTGTTTTTT
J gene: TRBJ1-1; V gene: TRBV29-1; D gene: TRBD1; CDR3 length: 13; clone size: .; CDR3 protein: CSVRQGQNTEAFF; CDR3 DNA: TGCAGCGTCCGACAGGGGCAAAACACTGAAGCTTTCTTT
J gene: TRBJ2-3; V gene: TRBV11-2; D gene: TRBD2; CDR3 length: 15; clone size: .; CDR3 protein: CASSWSGGPTDTQYF; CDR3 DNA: TGTGCCAGCAGCTGGAGCGGGGGACCCACAGATACGCAGTATTTT
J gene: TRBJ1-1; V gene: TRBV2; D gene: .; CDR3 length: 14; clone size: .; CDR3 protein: CASSYGGQGTEAFF; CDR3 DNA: TGTGCCAGCAGCTACGGAGGGCAGGGCACTGAAGCTTTCTTT
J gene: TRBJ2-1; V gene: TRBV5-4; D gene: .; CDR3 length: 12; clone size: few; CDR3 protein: CASSLAGGAEFF; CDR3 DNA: TGTGCCAGCAGCTTGGCTGGGGGCGCGGAGTTCTTC
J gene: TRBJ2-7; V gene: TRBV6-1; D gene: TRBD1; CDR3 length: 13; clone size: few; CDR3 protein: CASSLTGPLEQYF; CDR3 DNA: TGTGCCAGCAGCTTGACAGGGCCTCTGGAGCAGTACTTC
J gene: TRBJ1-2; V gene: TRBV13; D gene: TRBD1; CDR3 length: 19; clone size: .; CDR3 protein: CASSLGKGTDRLANYGYTF; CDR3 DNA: TGTGCCAGCAGCTTAGGAAAAGGGACAGACCGATTAGCTAACTATGGCTACACCTTC
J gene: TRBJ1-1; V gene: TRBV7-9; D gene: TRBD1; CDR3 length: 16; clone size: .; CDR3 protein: CASSPGQGAAGTEAFF; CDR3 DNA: TGTGCCAGCAGCCCGGGCCAGGGGGCCGCGGGCACTGAAGCTTTCTTT
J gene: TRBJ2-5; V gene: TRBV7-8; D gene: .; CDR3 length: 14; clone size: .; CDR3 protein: CASSATGFQETQYF; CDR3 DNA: TGTGCCAGCAGCGCTACGGGGTTTCAAGAGACCCAGTACTTC
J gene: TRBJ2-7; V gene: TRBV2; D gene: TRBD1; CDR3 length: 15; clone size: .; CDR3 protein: CASSEMGQGSYEQYF; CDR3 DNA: TGTGCCAGCAGTGAAATGGGACAGGGATCCTACGAGCAGTACTTC
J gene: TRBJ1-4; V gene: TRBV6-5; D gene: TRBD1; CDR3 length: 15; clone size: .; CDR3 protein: CASRRTGALNEKLFF; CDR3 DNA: TGTGCCAGCAGACGGACAGGGGCGCTAAATGAAAAACTGTTTTTT